This T cell receptor beta chain was profiled in a study of cytomegalovirus exposure and HLA in healthy donors (dated by TCRdb to the late 2010s). General notes on the study: According to an earlier analysis of 587 of the donors, 150 million to 200 million T cells yielded roughly 100 million unique TCR beta sequences and less than 300 Gb of sequence data. All discovery cohort repertoires had been generated using a single sequencing platform. In a later analysis, previously published TCR beta repertoires from hundreds of donors were re-analyzed and high-resolution HLA genotyping was added so that TCR occurrence patterns could be studied. Of the approximately 400 genotyped donors, 65% to 90% fell in the genetic ancestry cluster associated with self-reported Caucasian donors. The study profiled the T cell repertoires of hundreds of subjects by immunosequencing and related them to cytomegalovirus serostatus. Roughly 5 DR-DQ haplotypes were treated as single units for association and clustering because of strong linkage in the cohort. The aim of the study was to test whether cataloging public T cell receptors could identify signatures of past pathogen exposure. An earlier analysis of roughly 580 of the donors used high-throughput TCR beta sequencing to judge whether each TCR beta V gene segment behaved as functional or pseudogenic. To predict cytomegalovirus infection status, the study brought together high-throughput TCR immunosequencing, statistical association of individual TCRs with disease status, and machine learning. Among 350 to 400 genotyped donors of the cohort, an average of around 240,000 unique TCR beta nucleotide sequences were sequenced per donor, roughly 20% of them non-productive. Rather than using new phenotypic data, the later analysis identified candidate immune exposures from TCR beta sequences and from how often those sequences occurred across donors. An early release covering more than 500 HLA-typed donors comprised approximately 300 gigabases of sequencing data and some 79 million unique TCR sequences. Donor age, sex, ethnicity and CMV serostatus were collected together with the repertoire data. The number of typed donors differed by locus: roughly 629-640 for A, B, C, DRB1 and DQB1; 522 for DQA1; approximately 600 for DPA1; and around 490 for DPB1. HLA typing included class I and class II loci at four-digit resolution. A later genetic analysis took genome-wide SNP genotypes for about three fifths of the roughly 670 donors and used that subset as a discovery cohort. Besides the first cohort of roughly 700 subjects, a separate validation cohort made up of over 100 different subjects was used.

The cohort was made up of 666 healthy bone marrow donors. At the time of sampling, every cohort member was nominally healthy, though immune exposures that went unrecorded were likely present. The donor was CMV seropositive and was included in the group of 250 to 350 seropositive cohort members. A peripheral blood sample was provided by each donor, and peripheral blood mononuclear cells were used for TCR beta sequencing. The Qiagen DNeasy Blood Extraction Kit was used to extract genomic DNA from the blood cell samples. As concerns this clone: There is no known antigen for this receptor. The record has no base qualities; no much larger clone is one base away.

The library came from the immunoSEQ multiplex PCR assay. For the multiplex PCR, a mixture combining 60 forward primers for TCR Vbeta segments and 13 reverse primers for TCR Jbeta segments was used. Amplification of the CDR3 region of rearranged TCR beta genes was performed with a multiplex PCR assay on genomic DNA. Amplified TCR beta libraries were sequenced as 87-base-pair reads on the Illumina HiSeq System. Per the original workflow: A later analysis tallied around 80 million unique TCR beta chains across the 666 repertoires, and roughly 11 million of those chains were shared by two or more donors. A nearest-neighbor algorithm error-corrected the raw reads and collapsed the reads into unique sequences, merging closely related sequences to remove PCR and sequencing errors. To assign V, D and J gene segments, CDR3 sequences were aligned to IMGT reference sequences. For a sequence to be retained, a match of at least six nucleotides was required to both a V gene segment and a J gene segment. A rearrangement was called productive if the CDR3 had no stop codons and remained in frame with V and J, and every other rearrangement was called non-productive. Following IMGT convention, CDR3 was defined as the stretch from the second conserved V-encoded cysteine to the conserved J-encoded phenylalanine. The earlier analysis of about 560 of the donors excluded any sequence lacking an unambiguous match to a single V gene segment. In an earlier analysis of 450 to 750 of the donors, a V segment was called functional when productive rearrangements were above 56.7%, and segregating when the standard deviation between donors exceeded 5%. A statistical classification framework was developed to diagnose cytomegalovirus status using the catalog of TCR beta chain sequences. In a later analysis, V and J genes were assigned by comparing TCR nucleotide sequences against IMGT/GENE-DB human TR gene sequences. A later analysis assigned CDR3 sequences and most-parsimonious VDJ recombination scenarios with the TCRdist pipeline. In a later analysis, every TCR beta chain was defined by the combination of its CDR3 amino acid sequence and its V-gene family, and reads without a unique V-gene family were dropped. In a later analysis, 450 to 600 highly shared, low-generation-probability nucleotide sequences were removed to address suspected cross-contamination and a sequencing artifact. In a later analysis, a clonal expansion index was calculated for each public chain from normalized within-repertoire ranks of inferred template counts. Generation probabilities in a later analysis came from a VDJ recombination model fitted to out-of-frame rearrangements, and those results were checked against IGoR. Hypergeometric tests were used in a later analysis to score TCR-TCR, TCR-HLA and TCR-CMV co-occurrence, with a repertoire-size bias correction applied to the TCR pairs. In a later analysis, false discovery rates were estimated by permuting HLA or CMV assignments 20 times. In a later analysis, co-occurring TCRs were grouped with DBSCAN, and TCRdist sequence similarity was added when clustering was performed within HLA-allele-positive subsets. Co-occurrence clustering excluded repertoires with fewer than 30,000 or more than 120,000 public chains, plus five with anomalous nucleotide sharing. This is the immuneACCESS table as TCRdb keeps it, with only in-frame sequences that have V and J called. A part of the clones is gone; compared with another copy, unresolved V genes explain less than half, and the rest is unexplained. The V and J calls and the clone size are those of that table, but D and trimming were determined from the DNA. Within this sample are fewer than 150,000 clones, with approximately 77% of them counted one time only. 4.9% of the sample belongs to the ten largest clones.

Deletion took 9 bases off V and 8 bases off J, with a span of 14 bases between the germline ends. The germline V gene (reference sequence) specifies SGHNT as CDR1 and YYREEE as CDR2. Counted from cysteine to phenylalanine, this CDR3 has 11 amino acids. Here the CDR3 DNA is all that survives: 33 bases in frame from base 1. The research as a whole found: In both the original and validation cohorts, the classifier was reported to diagnose cytomegalovirus status with high specificity and sensitivity. In a later genetic analysis, fewer N-insertions in productive TCRs were reported among donors in an Asian-associated ancestry cluster than the roughly 640-donor mean. A few of the identified cytomegalovirus-associated TCR beta chains were confirmed in vitro to be specific for cytomegalovirus antigens. Strong co-occurrence of HLA alleles, especially DR and DQ, made assigning TCR associations to individual alleles difficult. Linkage disequilibrium might explain the correlated functional status among segregating V segments, but an unknown experimental factor could not be excluded. Because counts were too low, about 18 rarely observed V segments, including chromosome 9 orphons, were excluded from the earlier analysis of under 650 of the donors. Broadly in line with IMGT annotations, most TCR beta V segments showed up in productive rearrangements about 87% or about 30% of the time in an earlier analysis of 587 of the donors. Because HLA typing was unavailable for some donors at each locus, only the typed subset was used in association tests. In this cohort, only TCR beta chains were sequenced, and detectable features were limited by the absence of alpha or paired-chain data. Some IMGT-functional V segments, including TRBV6-2 and TRBV6-3, could not be distinguished by the 87-base-pair reads and were therefore excluded. The study gave a list of around 170 TCR beta chains associated with cytomegalovirus. In a later genetic analysis, a missense DCLRE1C variant was associated with V-gene and J-gene trimming of TCR beta chains, and the association was replicated in an independent cohort. Roughly uniform sequencing depth across donors was assumed in presence/absence analyses, although this assumption may not hold. In a later analysis, 15,000 to 20,000 TCR beta sequences were associated with specific HLA alleles at a false discovery rate of 0.05. A group of highly shared sequence variants was considered likely to be a technical artifact of the sequencing pipeline. In a later analysis, several top co-occurrence clusters were reported to appear linked to parvovirus B19, influenza, CMV and Epstein-Barr virus. A further reported finding was that TCR beta sequences accurately predicted the HLA-A and HLA-B alleles for most subjects in the first cohort. The only immune exposure information available for the cohort was CMV serostatus. In a later analysis, TCR association rates were found to vary across HLA loci, with the most associated TCRs seen for DRB1 alleles and the fewest for HLA-C alleles. In a later analysis, most CMV-associated TCR beta chains were found to appear HLA-restricted, with HLA associations seemingly driven largely by CMV exposure. Across donors, most TCR sequences were observed very rarely, whereas some public TCRs were present in many individuals. According to the authors, the approach could potentially be generalized to other disease states and immunological phenotypes. Compared with equally common non-associated chains, HLA-associated TCR beta chains in a later analysis were more clonally expanded and had lower generation probabilities.

Sequenced: PBMCs. The V and J genes are TRBV5-4 and TRBJ1-2; a confident D gene designation cannot be given. This sequence originates from a man in his fifties or sixties in good health and CMV-seropositive. CDR3 sequence: CATSTAGGYTF. The nucleotide sequence reads TGTGCCACCTCGACTGCGGGGGGCTACACCTTC.